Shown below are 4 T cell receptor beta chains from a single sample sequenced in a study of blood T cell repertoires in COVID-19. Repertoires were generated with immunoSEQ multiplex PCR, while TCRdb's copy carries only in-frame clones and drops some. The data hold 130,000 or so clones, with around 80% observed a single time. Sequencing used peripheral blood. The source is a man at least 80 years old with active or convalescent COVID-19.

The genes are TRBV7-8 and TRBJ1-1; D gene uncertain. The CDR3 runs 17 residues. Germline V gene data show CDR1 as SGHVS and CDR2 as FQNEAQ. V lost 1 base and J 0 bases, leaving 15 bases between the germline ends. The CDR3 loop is CASSLVWSEKMNTEAFF. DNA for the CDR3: TGTGCCAGCAGCTTAGTCTGGTCAGAAAAGATGAACACTGAAGCTTTCTTT.

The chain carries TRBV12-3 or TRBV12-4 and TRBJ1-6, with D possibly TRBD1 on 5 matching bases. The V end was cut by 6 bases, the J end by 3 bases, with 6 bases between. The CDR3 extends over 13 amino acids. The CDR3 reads CASSDSYNSPLHF. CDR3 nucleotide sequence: TGTGCCAGCAGCGACAGCTATAATTCACCCCTCCACTTT.

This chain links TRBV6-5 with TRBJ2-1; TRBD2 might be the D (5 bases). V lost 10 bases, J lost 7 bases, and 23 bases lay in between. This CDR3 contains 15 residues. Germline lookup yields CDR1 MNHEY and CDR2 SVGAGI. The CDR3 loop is CATGGQRLHGNEQFF. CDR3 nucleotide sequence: TGTGCCACCGGCGGGCAGCGCCTCCATGGTAATGAGCAGTTCTTC.

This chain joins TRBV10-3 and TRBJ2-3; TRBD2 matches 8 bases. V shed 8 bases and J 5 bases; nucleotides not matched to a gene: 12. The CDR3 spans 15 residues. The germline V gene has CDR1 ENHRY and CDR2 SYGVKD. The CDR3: CAISKAGGPGDTQYF. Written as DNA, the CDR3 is TGTGCCATCTCCAAGGCGGGGGGCCCCGGAGATACGCAGTATTTT.